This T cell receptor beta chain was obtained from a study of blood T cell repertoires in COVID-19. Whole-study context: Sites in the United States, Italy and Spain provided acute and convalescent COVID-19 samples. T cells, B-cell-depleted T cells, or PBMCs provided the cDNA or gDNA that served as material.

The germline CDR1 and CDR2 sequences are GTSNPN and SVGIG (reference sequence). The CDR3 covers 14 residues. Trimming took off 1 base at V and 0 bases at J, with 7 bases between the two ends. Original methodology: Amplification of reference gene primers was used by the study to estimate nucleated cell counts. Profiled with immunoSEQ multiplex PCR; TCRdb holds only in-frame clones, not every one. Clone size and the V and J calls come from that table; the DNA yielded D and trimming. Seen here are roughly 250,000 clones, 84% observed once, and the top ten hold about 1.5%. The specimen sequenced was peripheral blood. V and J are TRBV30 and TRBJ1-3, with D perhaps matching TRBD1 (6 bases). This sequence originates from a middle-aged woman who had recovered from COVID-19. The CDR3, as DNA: TGTGCCTGGAGTGAGGGACACTCTGGAAACACCATATATTTT. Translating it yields CAWSEGHSGNTIYF.